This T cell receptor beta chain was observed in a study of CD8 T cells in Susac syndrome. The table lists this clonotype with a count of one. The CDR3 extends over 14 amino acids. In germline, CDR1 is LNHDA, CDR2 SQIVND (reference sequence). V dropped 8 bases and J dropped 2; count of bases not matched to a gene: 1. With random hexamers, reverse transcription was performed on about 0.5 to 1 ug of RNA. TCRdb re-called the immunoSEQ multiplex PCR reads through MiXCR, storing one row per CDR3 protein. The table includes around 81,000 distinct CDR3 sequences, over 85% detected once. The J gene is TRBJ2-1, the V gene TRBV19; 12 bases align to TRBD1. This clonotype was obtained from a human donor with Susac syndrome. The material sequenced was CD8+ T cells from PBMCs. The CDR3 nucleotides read TGTGCCAGTCGGGACAGGGGGCCCTACAATGAGCAGTTCTTC. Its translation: CASRDRGPYNEQFF.